The 14 T cell receptor beta chains in this list originate from one sample, sequenced in a study of vaccination and CD4 T cells after COVID-19. Treatment noted: approximately nine-day PBMC culture with coronavirus spike peptide pools or control peptides (ViraFEST assay). For these TCRs, the target antigens are not known. Sequencing of cultured CD4+ T cell DNA used the Oncomine TCR Beta short-read assay. A single record per CDR3 protein comes from TCRdb applying MiXCR to the PCR reads. The sample includes roughly 20,000 distinct CDR3 sequences, 55% seen only once; the top ten take approximately 15%. Sequenced: CD4+ T cells from blood, cultured in vitro. The receptors were gathered from a human donor who had recovered from COVID-19.

J is TRBJ2-2 and V is TRBV5-1; D is undetermined. Germline CDR1 is SGHRS and CDR2 is YFSETQ. The ends were cut back, 2 bases at V and 0 bases at J, with 11 bases in the middle. The length of the CDR3 is 16 residues. The CDR3: CASSLGVDANTGELFF. Here the CDR3 DNA reads TGCGCCAGCAGCTTAGGAGTCGACGCGAACACCGGGGAGCTGTTTTTT.

The gene calls are TRBV11-1 and TRBJ2-1, with D possibly TRBD1 on 5 matching bases. The CDR3 has 13 residues. Deletions cut 6 bases from V and 9 bases from J, with 15 bases between. Germline CDR1 is SGHAT and CDR2 is FQDESV (reference sequence). The CDR3 region has the DNA TGTGCCAGCAGTCGCCTGGGTGGGGCTGAGCAGTTCTTC. It yields the protein CASSRLGGAEQFF.

J is TRBJ2-2 and V is TRBV5-4; D could derive from TRBD1 or TRBD2 (5 bases each). V shed 9 bases and J shed 0 bases, with 9 bases lying between them. There are 13 residues in the CDR3. Per the germline V gene, CDR1 is SGHNT and CDR2 is YYREEE (reference sequence). The CDR3 DNA is TGTGCCAACTCGGGGCCGAACACCGGGGAGCTGTTTTTT. It yields the protein CANSGPNTGELFF. Full variable domain (outside the CDR3, taken from reference TRBV5-4 and TRBJ2-2): ETGVTQSPTHLIKTRGQQVTLRCSSQSGHNTVSWYQQALGQGPQFIFQYYREEENGRGNFPPRFSGLQFPNYSSELNVNALELDDSALYLCANSGPNTGELFFGEGSRLTVL.

The chain employs TRBV2 and TRBJ2-5; possible D gene TRBD2, 6 bases. The germline gives CDR1 SNHLY, CDR2 FYNNEI. V was shortened by 7 bases and J by 5 bases, with 14 bases between the two germline ends. The CDR3 totals 13 residues. The CDR3 coding sequence is TGTGCCAGCACCCAAGCGAGCGGGGAGACCCAGTACTTC. It specifies CASTQASGETQYF.

This clonotype has just a few counts. The rearrangement links TRBV7-2 to TRBJ1-1, with 7 nucleotides matching TRBD1. This CDR3 is 15 amino acids long. The germline CDR1 and CDR2 sequences are SGHTA and FQGNSA. V was clipped by 7 bases and J by 3 bases; unmatched bases: 11. DNA for the CDR3: TGTGCCAGCAACACCTACAGGGGCTGGGACACTGAAGCTTTCTTT. It codes for CASNTYRGWDTEAFF.

With respect to this clonotype: A read error may be the cause here, since a much bigger clone is one base away. V is TRBV2 and J is TRBJ1-2; D not resolved. This CDR3 contains 10 residues. Germline V gene data show CDR1 as SNHLY and CDR2 as FYNNEI. V was shortened by 8 bases and J by 12 bases, with 13 bases between the two germline ends. This chain's CDR3 is CASGGSMNTF. CDR3 coding DNA: TGTGCCAGCGGCGGGTCGATGAACACCTTC. The full variable domain, its missing parts supplied by reference TRBV2 and TRBJ1-2, is EPEVTQTPSHQVTQMGQEVILRCVPISNHLYFYWYRQILGQKVEFLVSFYNNEISEKSEIFDDQFSVERPDGSNFTLKIRSTKLEDSAMYFCASGGSMNTFGSGTRLTVV.

This sequence joins TRBV7-9 and TRBJ2-5, with 9 bases identical to TRBD1. V shed 4 bases and J 2 bases; nucleotides not matched to a gene: 2. The V gene's germline CDR1 is SEHNR and CDR2 FQNEAQ (reference sequence). The CDR3 covers 14 residues. CDR3 in DNA: TGTGCCAGCAGCTCGGGACAGGGACAAGAGACCCAGTACTTC. It yields the protein CASSSGQGQETQYF.

Only a few counts were recorded for this clonotype. The rearrangement joins TRBV10-1 to TRBJ2-2, with TRBD2 as a possible D gene (5 bases). Germline V lookup: CDR1 WNHNN, CDR2 SYGVQD (reference sequence). Trimming took off 5 bases at V and 0 bases at J, with 28 bases between the two ends. The CDR3 is 21 residues long. CDR3 sequence reads: CASSLLPGDSPVQPNTGELFF. CDR3 DNA: TGCGCCAGCAGTCTACTTCCCGGGGATAGCCCCGTTCAGCCGAACACCGGGGAGCTGTTTTTT.

The chain uses TRBV27 and TRBJ1-5; D ambiguous. CDR1 is MNHEY and CDR2 is SMNVEV in the germline V gene (reference sequence). There are 18 residues in the CDR3. The ends were cut back, 0 bases at V and 1 base at J, with 16 bases in the middle. CDR3 in amino acids: CASSLSVGRGGSNQPQHF. In DNA, the CDR3 is TGTGCCAGCAGTTTATCCGTCGGCAGAGGAGGGAGCAATCAGCCCCAGCATTTT.

V is TRBV27 and J is TRBJ1-5; 7 bases match TRBD1. This CDR3 has 16 amino acids. Germline CDR1 reads MNHEY; CDR2 reads SMNVEV (reference sequence). V trimming: 2 bases; J trimming: 6 bases; junction bases outside the gene matches: 10. DNA for the CDR3: TGTGCCAGCAGTTTAGATTCCCCACAGGGGATTCAGCCCCAGCATTTT. Translation gives CASSLDSPQGIQPQHF.

This chain uses TRBV6-1 with TRBJ1-4, with TRBD1 identical over 9 bases. The CDR3 runs to 14 residues. Trimming removed 6 bases from V and 7 bases from J; junction bases left unmatched: 6. Germline V gives CDR1 MNHNS, CDR2 SASEGT. The CDR3 nucleotides read TGTGCCAGCAGCAAAGGACAGGGGATTGAAAAACTGTTTTTT. Protein: CASSKGQGIEKLFF.

The CDR3 DNA is TGCGCCAGCAGCCAAGATCCCAGGGTTGACAGAAATACGCAGTATTTT. Its translation is CASSQDPRVDRNTQYF. The gene calls are TRBV4-1 and TRBJ2-3, with D possibly being TRBD1 (5 bases). The V gene's germline CDR1 is MGHRA and CDR2 YSYEKL. This CDR3 contains 16 residues. The V gene lost 0 bases and the J gene lost 7 bases, with 17 bases spanning the gap.

The gene calls are TRBV20-1 and TRBJ1-5; D is perhaps TRBD1 (5 bases). The CDR3 has 15 residues. Germline V gene data show CDR1 as DFQATT and CDR2 as SNEGSKA (reference sequence). V lost 0 bases and J 11 bases, leaving 20 bases between the germline ends. The CDR3 bases are TGCAGTGCTAGAGATCCGGGGCACTTACTGTCGTCCCAGCATTTT. Translating it yields CSARDPGHLLSSQHF.

This clonotype was seen more than once but under ten times. V is TRBV27 and J is TRBJ1-6; D perhaps matches TRBD1 (5 bases). The CDR3 contains 16 residues. Germline-derived CDR1 and CDR2 are MNHEY and SMNVEV (reference sequence). Trimming took 0 bases from V and 9 from J, leaving 15 bases between them. This chain's CDR3 is CASSLSPLQGFSPLHF. CDR3 coding DNA: TGTGCCAGCAGTTTATCCCCGCTTCAGGGTTTTTCACCCCTCCACTTT.